This TCR beta chain emerged from a study of blood T cell repertoires in COVID-19. Study overall: The United States, Italy and Spain supplied acute and convalescent COVID-19 samples. Sample material is recorded as cDNA or gDNA derived from T cells, B-cell-depleted T cells, or PBMCs.

Per the original methods: Estimated nucleated cell counts came from reference gene primer amplification. Measured with immunoSEQ multiplex PCR; TCRdb has only the in-frame clones, and not every one. From that table come the V and J calls and clone size; the DNA was used to work out D and trimming. The table lists 200,000 to 250,000 clones, about 88% of them singletons. This clone appeared a few times. Trimming removed 5 bases at V and 4 bases at J, with 11 bases between. The CDR3 totals 13 residues. The receptor's source is a woman aged 60-75 years with acute or convalescent COVID-19. The chain uses TRBV12-3 or TRBV12-4 and TRBJ2-5, with D uncertain. The sequenced material came from peripheral blood. DNA for the CDR3: TGTGCCAGCAGTCCCGGTCCCCTAGAGACCCAGTACTTC. It specifies CASSPGPLETQYF.